These 15 T cell receptor beta chains originate from one sample sequenced in a study of monozygotic twins with inflammatory bowel disease. TCRdb reprocessed the 5' RACE reads, with one entry per CDR3 protein and no DNA. Here the sample table reports about 210,000 distinct CDR3 sequences. The sample consisted of blood. The source is a human donor with ulcerative colitis or Crohn's disease, or a healthy co-twin of an affected twin (not recorded which).

This rearrangement joins TRBV10-3 to TRBJ2-7; there is no DNA to check the TCRdb D call of TRBD1. Germline V gene lookup returns CDR1 ENHRY and CDR2 SYGVKD. CDR3 length equals 14 residues. Here the CDR3 reads CAADRGKGSYEQYF.

The CDR3 here is CAISPRTGGSGELFF. V gene TRBV6-1 combines with J gene TRBJ2-2; the D call of TRBD1 rests on TCRdb alone, since no DNA is present to check it. CDR1 is MNHNS and CDR2 is SASEGT in the germline V gene. This CDR3 comprises 15 residues.

V gene TRBV12-3 or TRBV12-4 combines with J gene TRBJ2-7; the TCRdb call, TRBD2, lacks DNA for checking. The CDR3 extends over 14 amino acids. Here the CDR3 reads CASSYSSGGSEQYF.

The chain couples TRBV25-1 to TRBJ2-7. CDR1 is MGHDK, CDR2 SYGVNS, per germline. The CDR3 runs to 13 residues. The chain's CDR3 is CASRDPSSYEQYF.

V and J are TRBV12-3 or TRBV12-4 and TRBJ1-2. The CDR3 sequence is 12 residues long. The chain's CDR3 is CASSSLGYGYTF.

The chain recombines TRBV20-1 with TRBJ2-7; TCRdb selects TRBD1, and the lack of DNA leaves this call unchecked. Germline assignment: CDR1 DFQATT and CDR2 SNEGSKA (reference sequence). The CDR3 is 14 amino acids. CDR3 region: CSAPGGRRPYEQYF.

The chain carries TRBV12-3 or TRBV12-4 and TRBJ1-2; without DNA, the TCRdb call of TRBD1 cannot be checked. CDR3 length: 14 residues. This CDR3 reads CASSTDRSNYGYTF.

The chain carries TRBV10-1 and TRBJ2-7; the D call of TRBD1 rests on TCRdb alone, since no DNA is present to check it. The CDR3 covers 15 residues. CDR1 WNHNN and CDR2 SYGVQD come from the germline V gene (reference sequence). CDR3 region: CASRSRDGGTYEQYF.

The chain uses TRBV20-1 and TRBJ2-1. Germline lookup yields CDR1 DFQATT and CDR2 SNEGSKA (reference sequence). The CDR3 totals 12 residues. CDR3 loop: CSARDEDPAIVF.

The rearrangement uses TRBV5-1 and TRBJ2-3; TCRdb selects TRBD2, and the lack of DNA leaves this call unchecked. The CDR3 contains 15 residues. Germline CDR1 and CDR2: SGHRS and YFSETQ. This CDR3 reads CASSLTGGPTDTQYF.

The rearrangement joins TRBV7-9 to TRBJ2-7; TCRdb picks TRBD1, but there is no DNA to check that call. Germline assignment: CDR1 SEHNR and CDR2 FQNEAQ (reference sequence). The length of the CDR3 is 15 residues. CDR3 loop: CASRSDRGLAYEQYF.

The chain carries TRBV7-2 and TRBJ1-1. Germline V gene sequence: CDR1 SGHTA, CDR2 FQGNSA. The CDR3 sequence is 14 residues long. The CDR3 is CASSLTPENTEAFF.

The V call is TRBV5-1, the J call TRBJ2-7; TCRdb proposes TRBD1, but this gene call is untestable without DNA. This CDR3 contains 16 residues. The germline V gene has CDR1 SGHRS and CDR2 YFSETQ. The chain's CDR3 is CASSLHAITGEVEQYF.

The chain is built from TRBV4-2 and TRBJ2-5. Germline-derived CDR1 and CDR2 are LGHNA and YNFKEQ. The CDR3 extends over 13 amino acids. The CDR3 loop is CASSQEDGETQYF.

The rearrangement joins TRBV9 to TRBJ2-3; TCRdb's assignment of TRBD1 cannot be checked, as there is no DNA. The CDR3 contains 15 residues. From germline, CDR1 is SGDLS and CDR2 YYNGEE. CDR3 in amino acids: CASSVGWGDTDTQYF. Supplemented by reference TRBV9 and TRBJ2-3, the full variable domain reads DSGVTQTPKHLITATGQRVTLRCSPRSGDLSVYWYQQSLDQGLQFLIQYYNGEERAKGNILERFSAQQFPDLHSELNLSSLELGDSALYFCASSVGWGDTDTQYFGPGTRLTVL.